These T cell receptor beta chains were read from a single sample in a study of shared clonotypes between healthy human individuals. Clones were sequenced by immunoSEQ multiplex PCR, and TCRdb holds only the in-frame ones, with some missing. The table lists about 690,000 clones, roughly 87% of them singletons. The sample consisted of memory CD8+ T cells from PBMCs. The receptor set was obtained from a man aged 18 to 35 in good health. Some clones in this sample may be carry-over from other donors' samples. Both conserved end residues are part of each CDR3. Each record gives: V gene, D gene, J gene, clone size, CDR3 DNA, CDR3 protein. The D gene is left open where the match is weak. The size entry is marked missing in some rows and otherwise reads once, few, many or a size class.

v_gene: TRBV13; d_gene: TRBD1; j_gene: TRBJ1-1; abundance: once; CDR3nt: TGTGCCAGCAGCCCTGCCCGACAGGGAAGCTCTGAAGCTTTCTTT; CDR3aa: CASSPARQGSSEAFF
v_gene: TRBV7-9; d_gene: -; j_gene: TRBJ1-1; abundance: once; CDR3nt: TGTGCCAGCAGCCGTTACCCCGGGGGTGAGAACACTGAAGCTTTCTTT; CDR3aa: CASSRYPGGENTEAFF
v_gene: TRBV18; d_gene: -; j_gene: TRBJ2-7; abundance: -; CDR3nt: TGTGCCAGCTCACCACCAATCGCTTCGGGTTACGAGCAGTACTTC; CDR3aa: CASSPPIASGYEQYF
v_gene: TRBV7-8; d_gene: -; j_gene: TRBJ2-1; abundance: -; CDR3nt: TGTGCCAGCAGCTTAGGGCCAGTCTCCTTCAATGAGCAGTTCTTC; CDR3aa: CASSLGPVSFNEQFF
v_gene: TRBV19; d_gene: TRBD1; j_gene: TRBJ1-1; abundance: -; CDR3nt: TGTGCCAGTAGTCCCAAGGACAGGGGGAGCACTGAAGCTTTCTTT; CDR3aa: CASSPKDRGSTEAFF
v_gene: TRBV20-1; d_gene: -; j_gene: TRBJ1-2; abundance: -; CDR3nt: TGCAGTGGTCCTAACTATGGCTACACCTTC; CDR3aa: CSGPNYGYTF
v_gene: TRBV27; d_gene: TRBD1; j_gene: TRBJ2-2; abundance: once; CDR3nt: TGTGCCAGCAGTCCGCGACAGGGGGCGCGGACCGGGGAGCTGTTTTTT; CDR3aa: CASSPRQGARTGELFF
v_gene: TRBV19; d_gene: TRBD1; j_gene: TRBJ1-5; abundance: -; CDR3nt: TGTGCCAGTACGGACAGGGGGATAAATCAGCCCCAGCATTTT; CDR3aa: CASTDRGINQPQHF
v_gene: TRBV19; d_gene: -; j_gene: TRBJ1-2; abundance: -; CDR3nt: TGTGCCACCGGAATGGTGATAGGATATGGCTACACCTTC; CDR3aa: CATGMVIGYGYTF
v_gene: TRBV7-2; d_gene: -; j_gene: TRBJ2-1; abundance: -; CDR3nt: TGTGCCAGCAGCTACCAGACCCCTCGGCCCTACAATGAGCAGTTCTTC; CDR3aa: CASSYQTPRPYNEQFF
v_gene: TRBV6-1; d_gene: -; j_gene: TRBJ2-2; abundance: -; CDR3nt: TGTGCCAGCAGTGTCGCCGTCGTTGCGACCGGGGAGCTGTTTTTT; CDR3aa: CASSVAVVATGELFF
v_gene: TRBV15; d_gene: TRBD1; j_gene: TRBJ1-2; abundance: -; CDR3nt: TGTGCCACCAGCAGGTCCGTGACAGGGAGGTCTGGCTACACCTTC; CDR3aa: CATSRSVTGRSGYTF
v_gene: TRBV9; d_gene: -; j_gene: TRBJ1-1; abundance: -; CDR3nt: TGTGCCAGCAGCGTAGGACAGGTGAACACTGAAGCTTTCTTT; CDR3aa: CASSVGQVNTEAFF
v_gene: TRBV28; d_gene: TRBD1; j_gene: TRBJ1-5; abundance: medium-sized; CDR3nt: TGTGCCAGCAGTTCACCGGGACAGGGAAGCCAGCCCCAGCATTTT; CDR3aa: CASSSPGQGSQPQHF
v_gene: TRBV11-2; d_gene: -; j_gene: TRBJ2-7; abundance: -; CDR3nt: TGTGCCAGCAGCCAGGGTAGGGAAGACGAGCAGTACTTC; CDR3aa: CASSQGREDEQYF
v_gene: TRBV6-5; d_gene: TRBD2; j_gene: TRBJ2-7; abundance: -; CDR3nt: TGTGCCAGCAGTTACTCGAAAGGTCTAGCGGCCTACGAGCAGTACTTC; CDR3aa: CASSYSKGLAAYEQYF
v_gene: TRBV27; d_gene: -; j_gene: TRBJ1-5; abundance: -; CDR3nt: TGTGCCAGCAGTCACAGGGGCAATCAGCCCCAGCATTTT; CDR3aa: CASSHRGNQPQHF
v_gene: TRBV9; d_gene: TRBD1; j_gene: TRBJ2-7; abundance: -; CDR3nt: TGTGCCAGCAGCCCACACGACAGGGGGCGTGCTAGCGAGCAGTACTTC; CDR3aa: CASSPHDRGRASEQYF
v_gene: TRBV7-9; d_gene: -; j_gene: TRBJ1-1; abundance: -; CDR3nt: TGTGCCAGCAGCCCCCAAACAGGACTTATGAACACTGAAGCTTTCTTT; CDR3aa: CASSPQTGLMNTEAFF
v_gene: TRBV4-1; d_gene: TRBD2; j_gene: TRBJ2-1; abundance: -; CDR3nt: TGCGCCAGCAGCCTAGTAGCGGGAGGGAGCAATGAGCAGTTCTTC; CDR3aa: CASSLVAGGSNEQFF
v_gene: TRBV9; d_gene: -; j_gene: TRBJ2-3; abundance: -; CDR3nt: TGTGCCAGCAGCGTAGATGTCAATCCGCAGTATTTT; CDR3aa: CASSVDVNPQYF
v_gene: TRBV9; d_gene: -; j_gene: TRBJ1-2; abundance: -; CDR3nt: TGTGCCAGCAGCGTAGAGAACGAAGAGATTTATGGCTACACCTTC; CDR3aa: CASSVENEEIYGYTF
v_gene: TRBV7-9; d_gene: -; j_gene: TRBJ2-5; abundance: -; CDR3nt: TGTGCCAGCAGCCCCAAGGTTGTTGGAGAGACCCAGTACTTC; CDR3aa: CASSPKVVGETQYF
v_gene: TRBV29-1; d_gene: -; j_gene: TRBJ2-7; abundance: -; CDR3nt: TGCAGCGCCTACCTAGGTCGTACGAGGGAGCAGTACTTC; CDR3aa: CSAYLGRTREQYF
v_gene: TRBV4-3; d_gene: -; j_gene: TRBJ2-1; abundance: -; CDR3nt: TGCGCCAGCAGCCCCTGGTTTAGGCGGGGCTCCTACAATGAGCAGTTCTTC; CDR3aa: CASSPWFRRGSYNEQFF
v_gene: TRBV6-5; d_gene: TRBD1; j_gene: TRBJ2-7; abundance: -; CDR3nt: TGTGCCAGCAGTAACCCGGACAGGGAGGCCGAGCAGTACTTC; CDR3aa: CASSNPDREAEQYF
v_gene: TRBV30; d_gene: TRBD2; j_gene: TRBJ2-7; abundance: many; CDR3nt: TGTGCCTGGAGTGTACTAGCGGGTACTTACTACGAGCAGTACTTC; CDR3aa: CAWSVLAGTYYEQYF
v_gene: TRBV10-3; d_gene: -; j_gene: TRBJ2-5; abundance: -; CDR3nt: TGTGCCACAGGGGTACGGGAGTACCAAGAGACCCAGTACTTC; CDR3aa: CATGVREYQETQYF
v_gene: TRBV28; d_gene: TRBD1; j_gene: TRBJ2-7; abundance: -; CDR3nt: TGTGCCAGCAGTTTTCCCAGGGGGTCCTACGAGCAGTACTTC; CDR3aa: CASSFPRGSYEQYF
v_gene: TRBV7-9; d_gene: -; j_gene: TRBJ1-4; abundance: -; CDR3nt: TGTGCCAGCAGCCGCGACGATGAAAAACTGTTTTTT; CDR3aa: CASSRDDEKLFF
v_gene: TRBV29-1; d_gene: -; j_gene: TRBJ2-1; abundance: -; CDR3nt: TGCAGCGTTGAGGACCTTTACAATGAGCAGTTCTTC; CDR3aa: CSVEDLYNEQFF
v_gene: TRBV28; d_gene: -; j_gene: TRBJ2-5; abundance: -; CDR3nt: TGTGCCAGCAGTTTATGGCTAGAGACCCAGTACTTC; CDR3aa: CASSLWLETQYF
v_gene: TRBV28; d_gene: -; j_gene: TRBJ1-4; abundance: -; CDR3nt: TGTGCCAGCAGTTTATGGGGGGGACCCCCTAATGAAAAACTGTTTTTT; CDR3aa: CASSLWGGPPNEKLFF
v_gene: TRBV29-1; d_gene: -; j_gene: TRBJ1-1; abundance: -; CDR3nt: TGCAGCGTTGGGGCAGATGAAGCTTTCTTT; CDR3aa: CSVGADEAFF
v_gene: TRBV5-1; d_gene: -; j_gene: TRBJ2-7; abundance: -; CDR3nt: TGCGCCAGCAGCTTGGATGGGACGGGACGGGGCTACTACGAGCAGTACTTC; CDR3aa: CASSLDGTGRGYYEQYF
v_gene: TRBV19; d_gene: TRBD1; j_gene: TRBJ1-1; abundance: -; CDR3nt: TGTGCCAGTAGTATCTCGCCAGGGGGCACTGAAGCTTTCTTT; CDR3aa: CASSISPGGTEAFF
v_gene: TRBV28; d_gene: -; j_gene: TRBJ2-5; abundance: once; CDR3nt: TGTGCCAGCAGTTTACCGCCGGGACAGCGACTAGGTGGTACGGAGACCCAGTACTTC; CDR3aa: CASSLPPGQRLGGTETQYF
v_gene: TRBV28; d_gene: TRBD2; j_gene: TRBJ2-2; abundance: -; CDR3nt: TGTGCCAGCAGTATACTACCGGGGACTATCGCAGCTGACACCGGGGAGCTGTTTTTT; CDR3aa: CASSILPGTIAADTGELFF
v_gene: TRBV4-1; d_gene: TRBD1; j_gene: TRBJ1-1; abundance: -; CDR3nt: TGCGCCAGCAGCCAAGTAAGGGACAGGGGGGAAGCTTTCTTT; CDR3aa: CASSQVRDRGEAFF
v_gene: TRBV27; d_gene: -; j_gene: TRBJ2-1; abundance: -; CDR3nt: TGTGCCAGCAGTTCCTCCCTTGGTCCCTACAATGAGCAGTTCTTC; CDR3aa: CASSSSLGPYNEQFF
v_gene: TRBV6-1; d_gene: -; j_gene: TRBJ1-1; abundance: -; CDR3nt: TGTGCCAGCAGGAGGAACACTGAAGCTTTCTTT; CDR3aa: CASRRNTEAFF
v_gene: TRBV11-2; d_gene: -; j_gene: TRBJ1-5; abundance: -; CDR3nt: TGTGCCAGCAGCTTAGCGGCAGGGGTCAATCAGCCCCAGCATTTT; CDR3aa: CASSLAAGVNQPQHF